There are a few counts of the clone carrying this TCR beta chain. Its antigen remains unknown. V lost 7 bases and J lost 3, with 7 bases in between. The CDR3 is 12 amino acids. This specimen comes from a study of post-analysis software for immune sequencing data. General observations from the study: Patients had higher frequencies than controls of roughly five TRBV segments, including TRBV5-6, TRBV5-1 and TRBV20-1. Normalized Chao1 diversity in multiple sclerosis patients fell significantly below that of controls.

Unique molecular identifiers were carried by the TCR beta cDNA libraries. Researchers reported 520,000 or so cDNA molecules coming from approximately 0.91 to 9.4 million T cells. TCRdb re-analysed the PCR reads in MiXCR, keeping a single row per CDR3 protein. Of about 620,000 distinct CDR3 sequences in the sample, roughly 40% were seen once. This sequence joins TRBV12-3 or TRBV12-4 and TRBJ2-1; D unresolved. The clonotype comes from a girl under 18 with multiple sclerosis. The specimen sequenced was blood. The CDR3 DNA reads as TGTGCCAGCACCCGCTACTACAATGAGCAGTTCTTC. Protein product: CASTRYYNEQFF.